One sample yielded the 5 T cell receptor beta chains listed below, sequenced in a study of response to subunit inactivated influenza vaccine. TCRdb processed the RT-PCR reads anew with MiXCR; each CDR3 protein has one entry. The sample records 650,000 to 800,000 distinct CDR3 sequences, about 14% being singletons. The sequences come from PBMCs from blood, collected around 15 days before vaccination. All receptors derive from a man in his fifties who received an inactivated influenza vaccine.

This clonotype was seen ten or more times. DNA for the CDR3: TGCAGTGCTAGAGACGGACAGGGGAGCAATGAGCAGTTCTTC. It yields the protein CSARDGQGSNEQFF. V gene TRBV20-1 combines with J gene TRBJ2-1; 9 bases line up with TRBD1. The CDR3 spans 14 residues. J was trimmed by 6 bases and V by 0 bases; bases with no gene match: 3. Germline V gene data show CDR1 as DFQATT and CDR2 as SNEGSKA (reference sequence).

The genes are TRBV6-2 or TRBV6-3 and TRBJ1-4, with D possibly TRBD1 on 5 matching bases. CDR1 and CDR2 (germline): MNHEY, SVGEGT. CDR3 length: 13 amino acids. V was pared by 5 bases and J by 8 bases, with 12 bases between. The CDR3 protein is CASSRRQSEKLFF. In DNA form, the CDR3 reads TGTGCCAGCAGTCGGCGACAGAGCGAAAAACTGTTTTTT.

In its sample, this clonotype was seen a few times. This chain uses TRBV11-2 with TRBJ2-5; TRBD2 aligns across 12 bases. The CDR3 length is 17 residues. Germline CDR1 and CDR2: SGHAT and FQNNGV. The junction had 7 bases not matched to a gene; V was cut back by 3 bases and J by 2 bases. This CDR3 reads CASSFELLAGGQETQYF. The CDR3 DNA reads TGTGCCAGCAGCTTCGAATTACTAGCGGGGGGTCAAGAGACCCAGTACTTC.

This clonotype was recorded many times. The rearrangement joins TRBV20-1 to TRBJ1-4; 8 positions agree with TRBD1. The CDR3 length is 14 residues. Germline CDR1 and CDR2: DFQATT and SNEGSKA (reference sequence). Unmatched junction bases numbered 6, after V lost 1 base and J lost 8 bases. CDR3 region: CSARGGQAREKLFF. CDR3 coding DNA: TGCAGTGCTAGAGGGGGACAGGCCAGAGAAAAACTGTTTTTT.

This clonotype has only a few counts. The rearrangement uses TRBV28 and TRBJ2-7, with TRBD1 identical over 9 bases. This CDR3 has 15 residues. CDR1 and CDR2 (germline): MDHEN, SYDVKM. V shed 6 bases and J 1 base; nucleotides not matched to a gene: 7. The CDR3: CASRATGGASYEQYF. In DNA form, the CDR3 reads TGTGCCAGCAGGGCCACAGGGGGCGCGTCCTACGAGCAGTACTTC.